These 8 T cell receptor beta chains share one sample of origin, sequenced in a study of cytomegalovirus exposure and HLA in healthy donors. This PCR relied on a set of 60 Vbeta primers and 13 Jbeta primers. Libraries were prepared by immunoSEQ multiplex PCR; TCRdb keeps only in-frame clonotypes and omits some of them. The data hold 120,000 or so clones, with approximately 80% observed a single time. The sample comprised PBMCs. These receptors were obtained from a man aged 25 to 40 in good health and CMV-seronegative.

The rearrangement links TRBV19 to TRBJ2-5; tentative D call: TRBD2 (6 bases). The CDR3 sequence is 13 residues long. Germline values: CDR1 LNHDA, CDR2 SQIVND (reference sequence). V dropped 8 bases and J dropped 4 bases, with 14 bases sitting between them. CDR3 loop: CASGRSWGETQYF. CDR3 nucleotide sequence: TGTGCCAGTGGGAGGTCCTGGGGAGAGACCCAGTACTTC.

This clone was seen a single time. The rearrangement uses TRBV5-1 and TRBJ2-1, with TRBD2 matching 8 bases. The CDR3 loop spans 15 amino acids. Looked up from germline, CDR1 is SGHRS and CDR2 is YFSETQ. Trimming removed 3 bases from V and 1 base from J; junction bases left unmatched: 3. CDR3 amino acids: CASSSGTSSYNEQFF. The CDR3 DNA reads as TGCGCCAGCAGCTCCGGGACTAGTTCCTACAATGAGCAGTTCTTC. Filled out from reference TRBV5-1 and TRBJ2-1, the complete variable domain reads KAGVTQTPRYLIKTRGQQVTLSCSPISGHRSVSWYQQTPGQGLQFLFEYFSETQRNKGNFPGRFSGRQFSNSRSEMNVSTLELGDSALYLCASSSGTSSYNEQFFGPGTRLTVL.

This clone was observed a few times. The rearrangement uses TRBV27 and TRBJ1-1, with D possibly being TRBD1 (6 bases). The ends were cut back, 5 bases at V and 2 bases at J, with 12 bases in the middle. The germline CDR1 and CDR2 sequences are MNHEY and SMNVEV (reference sequence). This CDR3 has 14 residues. CDR3 in amino acids: CASSVLQGNTEAFF. Here the CDR3 DNA reads TGTGCCAGCAGTGTCTTACAGGGAAACACTGAAGCTTTCTTT.

In this sample, this clone turned up a few times. This rearrangement joins TRBV9 to TRBJ2-7; D gene uncertain. The CDR3 contains 12 residues. In germline, CDR1 is SGDLS, CDR2 YYNGEE. V was clipped by 3 bases and J by 0 bases, with 4 bases between them. Written as DNA, the CDR3 is TGTGCCAGCAGCGGTAACTCCTACGAGCAGTACTTC. Its protein product is CASSGNSYEQYF.

This rearrangement joins TRBV6-5 to TRBJ1-2; D is possibly TRBD1 (5 bases). Trimming removed 4 bases from V and 4 bases from J, with 16 bases in between. In germline, CDR1 is MNHEY, CDR2 SVGAGI. The CDR3 contains 15 residues. This chain's CDR3 is CASSSSTGTFYGYTF. CDR3 nucleotides: TGTGCCAGCAGTTCGAGCACCGGGACTTTCTATGGCTACACCTTC.

The chain is built from TRBV29-1 and TRBJ1-1, with TRBD1 as a possible D gene (5 bases). V lost 3 bases to trimming and J lost 4 bases, with 12 bases between them. CDR3 length: 13 amino acids. CDR1 and CDR2 (germline): SQVTM, ANQGSEA. The DNA of the CDR3 is TGCAGCGTTGATCGGCAGGGAGGCACTGAAGCTTTCTTT. The encoded protein is CSVDRQGGTEAFF.

J is TRBJ1-4 and V is TRBV4-3; maybe TRBD1 (5 bases). This CDR3 has 15 amino acids. With 0 bases removed from V and 8 bases from J, the gap between germline ends came to 13 bases. The germline gives CDR1 LGHNA, CDR2 YSLEER. CDR3 loop: CASSQDGDSDEKLFF. Here the CDR3 DNA reads TGCGCCAGCAGCCAAGATGGCGACAGCGACGAAAAACTGTTTTTT.

CDR3 sequence reads: CASSQDGGPVDSPYGYTF. In DNA, the CDR3 is TGCGCCAGCAGCCAAGACGGGGGGCCGGTGGACAGTCCTTATGGCTACACCTTC. V gene TRBV4-3 combines with J gene TRBJ1-2, with D possibly TRBD1 on 6 matching bases. Germline CDR1 is LGHNA and CDR2 is YSLEER. The CDR3 covers 18 residues. The V end was cut by 0 bases, the J end by 5 bases, with 22 bases between.